This T cell receptor beta chain was obtained from a study of cytomegalovirus exposure and HLA in healthy donors. Overall study findings and caveats: Three CMV-associated chains proved CMV antigen-specific in vitro.

A multiplex PCR was run with 60 Vbeta primers and 13 Jbeta primers. The assay was immunoSEQ multiplex PCR, and TCRdb's table has in-frame clones only and misses some. The data contain over 150,000 clones, around 79% of them seen just once; the ten biggest clones take up 2.6%. The CDR3 runs 13 residues. The germline V and J ends were trimmed by 1 base and 4 bases, with 6 bases remaining between them. Germline V gene lookup returns CDR1 LNHNV and CDR2 YYDKDF (reference sequence). About this clone: Its matching antigen is unknown.

The sequenced sample consisted of PBMCs. The sequence derives from a woman aged 40 to 50 in good health and CMV-seropositive. This chain uses TRBV15 with TRBJ2-3; D gene uncertain. The CDR3 is CATSRVQADTQYF. The CDR3 nucleotides are TGTGCCACCAGCAGAGTTCAGGCAGATACGCAGTATTTT.